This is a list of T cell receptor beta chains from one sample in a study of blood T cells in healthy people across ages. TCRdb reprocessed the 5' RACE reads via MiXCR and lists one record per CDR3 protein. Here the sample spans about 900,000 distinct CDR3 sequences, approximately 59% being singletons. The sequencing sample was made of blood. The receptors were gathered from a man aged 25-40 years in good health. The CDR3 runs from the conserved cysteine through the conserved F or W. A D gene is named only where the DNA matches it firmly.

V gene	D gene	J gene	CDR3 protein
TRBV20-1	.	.	CSAKPGPAVYEQYF
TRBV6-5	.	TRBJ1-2	CASSYESGAPRGYTF
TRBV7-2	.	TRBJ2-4	CASSPSGVLAKNIQYF
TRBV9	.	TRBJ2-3	CASSVVASSTDTQYF
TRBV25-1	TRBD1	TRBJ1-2	CASRQTGNDYGYTF
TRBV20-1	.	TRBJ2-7	CSARDTNGLSYEQYF
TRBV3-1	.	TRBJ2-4	CASSQAGGRSKNIQYF
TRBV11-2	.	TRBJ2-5	CASSLDAGRQETQYF
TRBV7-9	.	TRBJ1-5	CASGEGGGFVNQPQHF
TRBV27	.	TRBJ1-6	CASSLSGGQISPLHF
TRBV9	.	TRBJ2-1	CASSSGSGTNNEQFF
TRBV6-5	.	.	CASSYSTSTYEQYF
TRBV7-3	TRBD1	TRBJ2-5	CASSPRDRVYQETQYF
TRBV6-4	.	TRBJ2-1	CASSPTENNEQFF
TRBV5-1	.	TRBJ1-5	CASSLGTDYSNQPQHF
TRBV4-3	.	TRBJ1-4	CASSQGGPATNEKLFF
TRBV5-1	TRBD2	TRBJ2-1	CASSLVLAGGRSYNEQFF
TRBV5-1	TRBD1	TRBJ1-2	CASSPGGPTFFYGYTF
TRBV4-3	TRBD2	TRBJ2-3	CASSQEAGTTSTDTQYF
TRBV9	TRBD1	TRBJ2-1	CASSPHRGDEQFF
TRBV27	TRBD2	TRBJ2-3	CASSPLTSGATDTQYF
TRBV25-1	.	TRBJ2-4	CASSEIGGDGTTKNIQYF
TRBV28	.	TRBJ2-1	CASTGPLVGNEQFF
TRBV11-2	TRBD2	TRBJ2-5	CASSLGGGALETQYF
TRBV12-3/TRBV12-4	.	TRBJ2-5	CASSTLLTQYF
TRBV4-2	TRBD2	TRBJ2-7	CASSQDHGGSYEQYF
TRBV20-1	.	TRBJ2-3	CSAEGLAYNEQYF
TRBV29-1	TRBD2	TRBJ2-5	CSVDGRGGLQETQYF
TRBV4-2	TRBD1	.	CASSQSGTGKEETQYF
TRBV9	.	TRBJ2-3	CASSETLDPQYTQYF
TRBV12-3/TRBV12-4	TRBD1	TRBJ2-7	CASRWTGSDEQYF
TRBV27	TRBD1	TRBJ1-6	CASSFDRGRSPLHF
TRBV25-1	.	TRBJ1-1	CASSERNRVGNTEAFF
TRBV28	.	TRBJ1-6	CASRVLGTRYNSPLHF
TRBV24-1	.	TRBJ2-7	CATGTWTPGSDEQYF
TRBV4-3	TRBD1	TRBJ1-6	CASSQLDRDNSPLHF
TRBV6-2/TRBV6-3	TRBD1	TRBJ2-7	CASTKGTGLYEQYF
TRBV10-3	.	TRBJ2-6	CAISESLGDSGANVLTF
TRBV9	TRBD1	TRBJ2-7	CASSVGPSDRGSSYEQYF
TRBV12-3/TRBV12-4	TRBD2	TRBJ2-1	CASSPTLGTSGGQSSYNEQFF
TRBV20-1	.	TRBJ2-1	CSARARRSLGNEQFF
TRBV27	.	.	CASRSFGGPQTQYF
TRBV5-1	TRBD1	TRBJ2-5	CASTLPPPGQGREETQYF
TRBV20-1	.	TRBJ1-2	CSASLRTLSDYGYTF
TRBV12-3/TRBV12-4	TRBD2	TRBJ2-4	CASSFGRGGRSGEQYF
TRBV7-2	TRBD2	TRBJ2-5	CASRQASGGGQETQYF
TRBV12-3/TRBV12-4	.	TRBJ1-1	CASSSPKGGPNTEAFF
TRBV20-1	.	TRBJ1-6	CSVGKVNSPLHF